Listed below are T cell receptor beta chains from one sample, sequenced in a study of blood T cells in healthy people across ages. TCRdb reprocessed the 5' RACE reads via MiXCR and lists one record per CDR3 protein. The table shows approximately 780,000 distinct CDR3 sequences, with roughly 24% occurring only once. The same data also contributed to another study, on T cells of mothers and their children.

Sample: blood. These receptors all come from a boy between 5 and 17 years old in good health. Each CDR3 is given with its conserved first and last residue. A D gene is named only where the DNA matches it firmly. Clone size is stated in some rows and not others, as once, few, many or a class when expanded.

DNA: TGTGCCAGCAGCCCTAGTGTAGGGTCCGCCGGGGAGCTGTTTTTT
CDR3: CASSPSVGSAGELFF
D: .
length: 15
V: TRBV11-3
size: .
J: TRBJ2-2

DNA: TGTGCCAGCAGTAACGACAGGGGGCCGAACTATGGCTACACCTTC
CDR3: CASSNDRGPNYGYTF
D: TRBD1
length: 15
V: TRBV6-2/TRBV6-3
size: few
J: TRBJ1-2

DNA: TGTGCCACCAGTGATGGGGGGTTAGGGGAGCTGTTTTTT
CDR3: CATSDGGLGELFF
D: .
length: 13
V: TRBV24-1
size: .
J: TRBJ2-2

DNA: TGTGCCAGCAGTTTATCACAGGTTTTCACCGGGGAGCTGTTTTTT
CDR3: CASSLSQVFTGELFF
D: .
length: 15
V: TRBV28
size: .
J: TRBJ2-2

DNA: TGCAGTGCTGGACAGGTTCATAGCAATCAGCCCCAGCATTTT
CDR3: CSAGQVHSNQPQHF
D: TRBD1
length: 14
V: TRBV20-1
size: .
J: TRBJ1-5

DNA: TGCAGCGTTGGCGGGACAGGGACAGATACGCAGTATTTT
CDR3: CSVGGTGTDTQYF
D: TRBD1
length: 13
V: TRBV29-1
size: .
J: TRBJ2-3

DNA: TGTGCCAGCAGCTTTTCGTCGACAGGACCAGATCGAAACTATGGCTACACCTTC
CDR3: CASSFSSTGPDRNYGYTF
D: .
length: 18
V: TRBV13
size: .
J: TRBJ1-2

DNA: TGTGCCAGCAGTTTACCGGGAAGGGCTGAAGCTTTCTTT
CDR3: CASSLPGRAEAFF
D: .
length: 13
V: TRBV27
size: few
J: TRBJ1-1

DNA: TGCGCCAGCAGCCAAGCTAGCGGAGGGGAGACCCAGTACTTC
CDR3: CASSQASGGETQYF
D: TRBD2
length: 14
V: TRBV4-1
size: .
J: TRBJ2-5

DNA: TGCGCCAGCAGCCAGTCGGGACTAGGGCGAGAGACCCAGTACTTC
CDR3: CASSQSGLGRETQYF
D: TRBD2
length: 15
V: TRBV5-1
size: .
J: TRBJ2-5

DNA: TGCAGTGCTAGAGCCCAGGGGGGCCAAGAGACCCAGTACTTC
CDR3: CSARAQGGQETQYF
D: .
length: 14
V: TRBV20-1
size: .
J: TRBJ2-5

DNA: TGTGCCAGCAGCATCCCGATCGGCACAATGCCGCAGTTCTTC
CDR3: CASSIPIGTMPQFF
D: .
length: 14
V: TRBV11-2
size: .
J: TRBJ2-1

DNA: TGTGCCAGCAGTTACGTCCGGACGTCCTACGAGCAGTACTTC
CDR3: CASSYVRTSYEQYF
D: .
length: 14
V: TRBV6-5
size: few
J: TRBJ2-7

DNA: TGTGCCAGCAGTTCCGAACAGGGGAGCACTGAAGCTTTCTTT
CDR3: CASSSEQGSTEAFF
D: TRBD1
length: 14
V: TRBV12-3/TRBV12-4
size: .
J: TRBJ1-1

DNA: TGTGCCAGCAGCTCCGGGGGGCAGGTTCCCGAGACCCAGTACTTC
CDR3: CASSSGGQVPETQYF
D: .
length: 15
V: TRBV7-9
size: .
J: TRBJ2-5

DNA: TGCAGCGTCAGCCTAGGCCCCGGCGTTGAGAGAAGACATCGCCAGCAGTACTTC
CDR3: CSVSLGPGVERRHRQQYF
D: .
length: 18
V: TRBV29-1
size: .
J: TRBJ2-7

DNA: TGTGCCAGCTACCGCGGGACAGGCATGGGCGAGCAGTACTTC
CDR3: CASYRGTGMGEQYF
D: TRBD1
length: 14
V: TRBV28
size: few
J: TRBJ2-7